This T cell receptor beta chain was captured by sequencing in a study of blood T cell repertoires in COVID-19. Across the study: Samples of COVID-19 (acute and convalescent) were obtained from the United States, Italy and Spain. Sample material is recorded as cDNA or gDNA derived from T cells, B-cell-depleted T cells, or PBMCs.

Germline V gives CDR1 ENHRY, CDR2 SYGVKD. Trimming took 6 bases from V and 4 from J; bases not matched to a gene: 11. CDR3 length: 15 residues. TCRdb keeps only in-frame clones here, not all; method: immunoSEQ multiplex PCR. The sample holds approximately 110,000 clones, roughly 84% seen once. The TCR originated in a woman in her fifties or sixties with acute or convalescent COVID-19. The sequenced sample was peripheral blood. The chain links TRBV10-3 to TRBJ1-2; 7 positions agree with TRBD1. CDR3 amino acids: CAISLSTGASYGYTF. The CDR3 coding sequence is TGTGCCATCAGCCTGTCTACAGGGGCGAGCTATGGCTACACCTTC.